The rows below give T cell receptor beta chains drawn from one sample of a study of T cell repertoires in cytomegalovirus infection. TCRdb analysed the reads with MiXCR anew, one entry per CDR3 protein. The repertoire consists of approximately 340,000 distinct CDR3 sequences, with about 27% occurring once and the leading ten covering over 15%. Their antigen targets remain unknown. This specimen consisted of cultured PBMCs, obtained from culture after CMV antigen stimulation. The receptors come from a human donor in good health (CMV status not recorded). Some clones in this sample may be carry-over from other donors' samples. Both conserved end residues are part of each CDR3. The D gene is left open where the match is weak. Some rows mark clone size as missing; the rest say once, few, many or name a class of expanded clone.

j_gene,v_gene,abundance,d_gene,len,CDR3nt,CDR3aa
TRBJ2-3,TRBV20-1,-,-,13,TGCAGTGCTCCCCCCCCGGGGTCAGATACGCAGTATTTT,CSAPPPGSDTQYF
TRBJ2-1,TRBV14,-,-,16,TGTGCCAGCAGCCAAGGTTTAGTAGGACCCTACAATGAGCAGTTCTTC,CASSQGLVGPYNEQFF
TRBJ1-5,TRBV6-5,few,-,14,TGTGCCAGCAGGGGGACCGGGGCGTATCAGCCCCAGCATTTT,CASRGTGAYQPQHF
TRBJ1-5,TRBV6-1,many,TRBD1,15,TGTGCCAGCATCCCAGGACAGGGTCCCAATCAGCCCCAGCATTTT,CASIPGQGPNQPQHF
TRBJ1-2,TRBV6-1,-,-,14,TGTGCCAGCAGTGAACATTCAGCTAACTATGGCTACACCTTC,CASSEHSANYGYTF
TRBJ2-2,TRBV28,few,TRBD1,16,TGTGCCAGCAGCCCCCGCCCGGGACAGGGTCCCGGGGAGCTGTTTTTT,CASSPRPGQGPGELFF
TRBJ2-1,TRBV20-1,many,-,15,TGCAGTGCTAGAGATCTCGACGGGGGTTACAATGAGCAGTTCTTC,CSARDLDGGYNEQFF
TRBJ2-5,TRBV12-3/TRBV12-4,-,-,11,TGTGCCAGCAGAGAACAAGAGACCCAGTACTTC,CASREQETQYF
TRBJ1-2,TRBV16,-,-,13,TGTGCCAGCAGGACTAGAGGGCCCTATGGCTACACCTTC,CASRTRGPYGYTF
TRBJ1-1,TRBV6-5,-,-,13,TGTGCCAGCAGTTACTCGACAGCCACTGAAGCTTTCTTT,CASSYSTATEAFF
TRBJ1-1,TRBV18,-,-,15,TGTGCCAGCTCACCGGCCTCAGGGAGCGACACTGAAGCTTTCTTT,CASSPASGSDTEAFF
TRBJ2-1,TRBV7-9,many,-,15,TGTGCCAGCAGCACGTTAACCTCGTTGGACAATGAGCAGTTCTTC,CASSTLTSLDNEQFF
TRBJ1-6,TRBV7-6,few,-,15,TGTGCCAGCAGCCCTCGCGACAGGTTGAATTCACCCCTCCACTTT,CASSPRDRLNSPLHF
TRBJ2-3,TRBV28,-,TRBD2,16,TGTGCCAGCTCCGGAGTGTCAGAGCGGGAGTTAGATACGCAGTATTTT,CASSGVSERELDTQYF
TRBJ2-3,TRBV19,-,TRBD2,16,TGTGCCAGTAGAGAAAAGCTCTTTGGGAGGGCAGATACGCAGTATTTT,CASREKLFGRADTQYF
TRBJ2-7,TRBV7-8,few,-,12,TGTGCCAGCAGCTTAGACAGGCTGAAGCAGTACTTC,CASSLDRLKQYF
TRBJ2-3,TRBV7-2,few,-,16,TGTGCCAGCAGCTTAGAGGGGGGTCCTTGGGGGGATACGCAGTATTTT,CASSLEGGPWGDTQYF
TRBJ2-3,TRBV7-9,-,TRBD2,18,TGTGCCAGCAGCTTATCGCCGCGGGACTACAAAGGCGCAGATACGCAGTATTTT,CASSLSPRDYKGADTQYF
TRBJ2-5,TRBV6-6,-,TRBD2,18,TGTGCCAGCAGTCGACCGGGACTAGCGGGAGGGGTGAGAGAGACCCAGTACTTC,CASSRPGLAGGVRETQYF
TRBJ2-5,TRBV7-2,few,-,15,TGTGCCAGCAGCCCCTTGACAGGATACCAAGAGACCCAGTACTTC,CASSPLTGYQETQYF
TRBJ2-3,TRBV6-1,-,-,14,TGTGCCAGCAGAACTAGAATGGGGGGAGATACGCAGTATTTT,CASRTRMGGDTQYF
TRBJ1-1,TRBV7-2,-,-,15,TGTGCCAGCAGCTTAGCGTTTGGGGCGTGGGGTGAAGCTTTCTTT,CASSLAFGAWGEAFF
TRBJ1-1,TRBV7-8,-,TRBD1,15,TGTGCCAGCGGGACCGGGACAGGGTTTAACACTGAAGCTTTCTTT,CASGTGTGFNTEAFF
TRBJ2-1,TRBV27,few,-,14,TGTGCCAGCAGATCCTCGGGACTCGGCAATGAGCAGTTCTTC,CASRSSGLGNEQFF
TRBJ1-5,TRBV19,-,TRBD1,13,TGTGCCAGTAGTGACAGGGCATATCAGCCCCAGCATTTT,CASSDRAYQPQHF
TRBJ2-1,TRBV15,-,-,16,TGTGCCACCAGCAGAGAGGGTGAAGGCTCCTACAATGAGCAGTTCTTC,CATSREGEGSYNEQFF
TRBJ2-7,TRBV12-3/TRBV12-4,-,-,12,TGTGCCAGCAGTCCCTCGACTGACGAGCAGTACTTC,CASSPSTDEQYF
TRBJ2-7,TRBV7-8,many,-,14,TGTGCCAGCAGCTTAGAAGGACAGCACTACGAGCAGTACTTC,CASSLEGQHYEQYF